This TCR beta chain was found in a study of regulatory T cells in long-lasting Graves disease. In its sample, this clonotype was seen many times. Its antigen remains unknown. Germline V gene data show CDR1 as MDHEN and CDR2 as SYDVKM. The V end lost 4 bases, the J end lost 6 bases, and 16 bases lay between the germline ends. The CDR3 is made up of 14 amino acids. Study-level findings and limits: Blood alone, not thyroid tissue, was studied.

Described time point: newly diagnosed GD, antithyroid drugs for less than 3 months. PBMC-extracted RNA yielded the TCR library. Relying on iRepertoire HTBI primers and Arm-PCR of CDR3 regions, the team built TCR beta libraries. A single record per CDR3 protein comes from TCRdb applying MiXCR to the multiplex PCR reads. Of about 500,000 distinct CDR3 sequences listed, 12% are singletons. These data also featured in a second study, about T cells in Graves' hyperthyroidism and ophthalmopathy. As that report states: Reasons for excluding patients were uncontrolled infection, other autoimmune disease, pregnancy or lactation. First-round RT-PCR of the TCR CDR3 relied on the HTBI primer set. In simple terms, a model built on 13 V-J features told ophthalmopathy apart from stable hyperthyroidism.

The sequence came from a woman in her 30s with Graves disease. The chain employs TRBV28 and TRBJ2-7; perhaps D is TRBD1 or TRBD2 (5 bases each). This material consisted of peripheral blood mononuclear cells (PBMCs), taken at new diagnosis, from a patient treated with antithyroid drugs. CDR3 in DNA: TGTGCCAGCAGTTCCCGGGACCCGAGGACCGAGCAGTACTTC. It is translated as CASSSRDPRTEQYF. Full variable domain (rest looked up from reference TRBV28 and TRBJ2-7): DVKVTQSSRYLVKRTGEKVFLECVQDMDHENMFWYRQDPGLGLRLIYFSYDVKMKEKGDIPEGYSVSREKKERFSLILESASTNQTSMYLCASSSRDPRTEQYFGPGTRLTVT.